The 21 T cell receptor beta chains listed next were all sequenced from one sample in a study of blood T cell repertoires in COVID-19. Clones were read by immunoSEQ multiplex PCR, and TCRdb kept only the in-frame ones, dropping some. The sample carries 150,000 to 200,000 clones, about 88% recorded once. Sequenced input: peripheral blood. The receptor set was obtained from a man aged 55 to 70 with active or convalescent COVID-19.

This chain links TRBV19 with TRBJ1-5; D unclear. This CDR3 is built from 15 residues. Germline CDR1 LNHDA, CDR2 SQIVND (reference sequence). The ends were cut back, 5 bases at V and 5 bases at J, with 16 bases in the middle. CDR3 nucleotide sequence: TGTGCCAGTAGTTCGGAGATCCACGGGTATCAGCCCCAGCATTTT. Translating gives CASSSEIHGYQPQHF.

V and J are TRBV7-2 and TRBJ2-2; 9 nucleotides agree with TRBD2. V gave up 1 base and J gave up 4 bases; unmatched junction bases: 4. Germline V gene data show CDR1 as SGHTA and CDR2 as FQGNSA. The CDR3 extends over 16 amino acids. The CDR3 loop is CASSLVSGRSTGELFF. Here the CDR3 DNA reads TGTGCCAGCAGCTTAGTAAGCGGGAGGAGCACCGGGGAGCTGTTTTTT.

The CDR3 DNA reads as TGTGCCAGCACGACACCCGGGACAGGGTTTTGGGAGCAGTACTTC. Its protein product is CASTTPGTGFWEQYF. This chain joins TRBV28 and TRBJ2-7; 9 nucleotides align to TRBD1. CDR1 MDHEN and CDR2 SYDVKM come from the germline V gene. V shed 7 bases and J 7 bases; nucleotides not matched to a gene: 14. The CDR3 covers 15 residues.

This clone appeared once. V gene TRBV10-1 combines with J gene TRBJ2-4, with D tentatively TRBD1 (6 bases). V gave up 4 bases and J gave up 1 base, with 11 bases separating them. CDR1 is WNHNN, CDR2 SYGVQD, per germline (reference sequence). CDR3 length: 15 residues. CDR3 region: CASSGSQGAKNIQYF. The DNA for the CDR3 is TGCGCCAGCAGTGGATCCCAGGGGGCCAAAAACATTCAGTACTTC.

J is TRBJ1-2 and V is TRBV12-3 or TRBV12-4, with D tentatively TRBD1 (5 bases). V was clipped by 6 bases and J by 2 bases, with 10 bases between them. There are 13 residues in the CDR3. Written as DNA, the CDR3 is TGTGCCAGCAGCCCACAGGCAAACTATGGCTACACCTTC. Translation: CASSPQANYGYTF.

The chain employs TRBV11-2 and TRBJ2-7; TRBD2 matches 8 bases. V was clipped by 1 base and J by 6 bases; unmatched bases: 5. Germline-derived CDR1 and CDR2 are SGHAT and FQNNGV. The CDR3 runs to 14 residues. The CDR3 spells CASSLVRGGAEQYF. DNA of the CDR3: TGTGCCAGCAGCTTAGTACGGGGGGGGGCCGAGCAGTACTTC.

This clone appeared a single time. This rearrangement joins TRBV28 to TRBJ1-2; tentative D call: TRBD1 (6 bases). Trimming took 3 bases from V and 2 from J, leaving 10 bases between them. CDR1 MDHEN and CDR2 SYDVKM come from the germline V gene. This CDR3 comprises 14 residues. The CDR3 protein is CASSLVQGNYGYTF. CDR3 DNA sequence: TGTGCCAGCAGTTTGGTGCAGGGGAACTATGGCTACACCTTC.

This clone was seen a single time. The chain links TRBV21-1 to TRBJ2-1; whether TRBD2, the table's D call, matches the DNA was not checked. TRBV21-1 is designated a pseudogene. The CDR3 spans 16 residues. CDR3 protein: CASSRPTSGRAHEQFF. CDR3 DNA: TGTGCCAGCAGTCGACCGACTAGCGGGAGGGCCCATGAGCAGTTCTTC.

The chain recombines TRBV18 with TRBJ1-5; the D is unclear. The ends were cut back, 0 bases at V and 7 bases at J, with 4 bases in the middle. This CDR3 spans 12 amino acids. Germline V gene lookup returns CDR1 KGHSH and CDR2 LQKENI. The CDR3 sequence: CASSPPGQPQHF. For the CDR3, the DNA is TGTGCCAGCTCACCACCGGGCCAGCCCCAGCATTTT.

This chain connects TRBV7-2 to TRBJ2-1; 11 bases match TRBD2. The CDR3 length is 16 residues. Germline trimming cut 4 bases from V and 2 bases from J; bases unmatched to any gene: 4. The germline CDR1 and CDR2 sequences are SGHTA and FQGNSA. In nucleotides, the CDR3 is TGTGCCAGCAGCTCAAGTAGCGGGGGGGCCTACAATGAGCAGTTCTTC. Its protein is CASSSSSGGAYNEQFF.

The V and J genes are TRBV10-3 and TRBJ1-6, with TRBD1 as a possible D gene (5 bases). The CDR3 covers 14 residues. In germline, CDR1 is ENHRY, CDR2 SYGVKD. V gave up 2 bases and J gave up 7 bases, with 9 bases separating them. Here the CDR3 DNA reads TGTGCCATCAGTGAGGGACGACAGAATTCACCCCTCCACTTT. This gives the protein CAISEGRQNSPLHF.

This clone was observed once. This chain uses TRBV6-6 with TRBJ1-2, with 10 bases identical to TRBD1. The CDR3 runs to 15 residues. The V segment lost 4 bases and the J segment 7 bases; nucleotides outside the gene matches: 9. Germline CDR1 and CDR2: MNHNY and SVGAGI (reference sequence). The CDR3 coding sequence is TGTGCCAGCAGTTTAGGGACAGGGGAAGAGAGTGGCTACACCTTC. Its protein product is CASSLGTGEESGYTF.

DNA of the CDR3: TGTGCCAGCAGCCAAGACTCGAACACCGGGGAGCTGTTTTTT. It yields the protein CASSQDSNTGELFF. This sequence joins TRBV3-1 (or the pseudogene TRBV3-2) and TRBJ2-2; no clear D gene. Per the germline V gene, CDR1 is LGHDT and CDR2 is YNNKEL (reference sequence). The CDR3 has 14 amino acids. V gave up 0 bases and J gave up 0 bases, with 2 bases separating them.

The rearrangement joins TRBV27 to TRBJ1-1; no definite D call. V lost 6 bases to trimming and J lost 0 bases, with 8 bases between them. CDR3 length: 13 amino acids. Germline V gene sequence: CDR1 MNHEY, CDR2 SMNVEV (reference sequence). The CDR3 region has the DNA TGTGCCAGCAGATACGAGATGAACACTGAAGCTTTCTTT. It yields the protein CASRYEMNTEAFF.

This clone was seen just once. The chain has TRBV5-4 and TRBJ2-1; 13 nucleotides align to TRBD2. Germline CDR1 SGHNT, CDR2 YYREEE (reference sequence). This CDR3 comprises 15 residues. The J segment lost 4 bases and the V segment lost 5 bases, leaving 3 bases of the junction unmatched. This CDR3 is CASSRGLAGYNEQFF. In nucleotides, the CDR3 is TGTGCCAGCAGTAGGGGACTAGCGGGATACAATGAGCAGTTCTTC.

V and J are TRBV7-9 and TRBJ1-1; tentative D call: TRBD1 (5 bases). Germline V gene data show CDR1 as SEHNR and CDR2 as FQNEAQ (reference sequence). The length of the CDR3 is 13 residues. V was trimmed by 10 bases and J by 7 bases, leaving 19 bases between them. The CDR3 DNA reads TGTGCCACCGCGCCCGCGCGGAGGGGTGAAGCTTTCTTT. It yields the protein CATAPARRGEAFF. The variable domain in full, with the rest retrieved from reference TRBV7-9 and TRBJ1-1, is DTGVSQNPRHKITKRGQNVTFRCDPISEHNRLYWYRQTLGQGPEFLTYFQNEAQLEKSRLLSDRFSAERPKGSFSTLEIQRTEQGDSAMYLCATAPARRGEAFFGQGTRLTVV.

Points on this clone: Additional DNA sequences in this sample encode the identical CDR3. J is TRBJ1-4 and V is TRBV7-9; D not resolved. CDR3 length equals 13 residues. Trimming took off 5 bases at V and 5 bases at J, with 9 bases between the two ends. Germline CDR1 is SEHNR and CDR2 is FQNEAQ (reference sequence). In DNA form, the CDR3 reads TGTGCCAGCAGCCGAGGTCGAAATGAAAAACTGTTTTTT. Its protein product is CASSRGRNEKLFF.

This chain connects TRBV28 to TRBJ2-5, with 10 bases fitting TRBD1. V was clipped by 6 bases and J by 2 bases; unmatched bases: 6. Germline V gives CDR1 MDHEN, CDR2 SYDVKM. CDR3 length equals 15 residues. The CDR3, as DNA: TGTGCCAGCAGCCCCTTGGACAGGGGGCAAGAGACCCAGTACTTC. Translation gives CASSPLDRGQETQYF.

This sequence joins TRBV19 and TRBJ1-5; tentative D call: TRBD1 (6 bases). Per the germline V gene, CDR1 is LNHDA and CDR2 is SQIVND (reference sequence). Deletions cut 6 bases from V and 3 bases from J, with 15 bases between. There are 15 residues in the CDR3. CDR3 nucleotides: TGTGCCAGTAGGAAACCAACAGGGAACAATCAGCCCCAGCATTTT. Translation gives CASRKPTGNNQPQHF.

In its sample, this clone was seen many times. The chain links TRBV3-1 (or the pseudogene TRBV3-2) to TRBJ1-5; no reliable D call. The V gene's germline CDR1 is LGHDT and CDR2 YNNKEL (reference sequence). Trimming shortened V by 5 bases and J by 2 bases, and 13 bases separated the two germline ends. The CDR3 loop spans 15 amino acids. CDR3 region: CASSRSDGGNQPQHF. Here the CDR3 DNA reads TGTGCCAGCAGCAGATCGGACGGGGGCAATCAGCCCCAGCATTTT.

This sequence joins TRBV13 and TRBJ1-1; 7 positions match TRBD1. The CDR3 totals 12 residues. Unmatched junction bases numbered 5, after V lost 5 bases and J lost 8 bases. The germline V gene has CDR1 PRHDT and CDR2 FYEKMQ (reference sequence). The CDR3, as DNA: TGTGCCAGCAGCCACCGGGACAGCGAAGCTTTCTTT. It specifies CASSHRDSEAFF.